The 27 T cell receptor beta chains below come from one sample, sequenced in a study of blood T cell repertoires in COVID-19. Clones were sequenced by immunoSEQ multiplex PCR, and TCRdb holds only the in-frame ones, with some missing. The sample has 350,000 to 450,000 clones, under 90% seen once. The sample comprised PBMCs or T cells enriched from blood (not recorded which). The source of these receptors is a woman aged 25 to 39 who had recovered from COVID-19.

The chain carries TRBV29-1 and TRBJ2-5; 8 bases map to TRBD2. Per the germline V gene, CDR1 is SQVTM and CDR2 is ANQGSEA. This CDR3 is 13 amino acids long. The V gene end was trimmed by 2 bases and the J gene end by 4 bases; junction bases not matched to a gene: 3. CDR3 DNA sequence: TGCAGCGTTGAAATTCTAGCGGGAGAGACCCAGTACTTC. Translated, it gives CSVEILAGETQYF.

V is TRBV30 and J is TRBJ2-3; 9 bases are shared with TRBD2. The length of the CDR3 is 15 residues. The V gene's germline CDR1 is GTSNPN and CDR2 SVGIG (reference sequence). Unmatched junction bases numbered 8, after V lost 1 base and J lost 6 bases. CDR3: CAWSGAGGPGDTQYF. The CDR3 DNA reads as TGTGCCTGGAGTGGTGCGGGAGGGCCAGGGGATACGCAGTATTTT.

This clone was observed once. The chain is built from TRBV6-5 and TRBJ1-5; weak D call: TRBD1 (6 bases). There are 14 residues in the CDR3. CDR1 is MNHEY and CDR2 is SVGAGI in the germline V gene. V was pared by 6 bases and J by 5 bases, with 14 bases between. The CDR3 DNA is TGTGCCAGCAGCCCCGACTACAGGGATCAGCCCCAGCATTTT. Translation: CASSPDYRDQPQHF.

The CDR3 region has the DNA TGTGCCAGCAGGCCTACGGCGGGGGGCAATCAGCCCCAGCATTTT. Translated: CASRPTAGGNQPQHF. The gene calls are TRBV27 and TRBJ1-5; D might be TRBD1 (5 bases). Deletions cut 6 bases from V and 2 bases from J, with 14 bases between. The CDR3 has 15 amino acids. Per germline, CDR1 MNHEY and CDR2 SMNVEV (reference sequence).

The J gene is TRBJ1-2, the V gene TRBV5-6; D gene unclear. Germline loops: CDR1 SGHDT, CDR2 YYEEEE. The CDR3 spans 13 residues. Trimming removed 1 base from V and 3 bases from J, with 7 bases in between. The CDR3, as DNA: TGTGCCAGCAGCTTGTACGGGGACTATGGCTACACCTTC. Its translation: CASSLYGDYGYTF.

The gene calls are TRBV9 and TRBJ2-4, with a possible D match to TRBD2 (6 bases). CDR3 size: 14 residues. V lost 0 bases, J lost 7 bases, and 11 bases lay in between. CDR1 and CDR2 (germline): SGDLS, YYNGEE. The CDR3 region has the DNA TGTGCCAGCAGCGTAGGGGGGGAACTGAACATTCAGTACTTC. Translation gives CASSVGGELNIQYF.

The chain couples TRBV19 to TRBJ2-3; the match to TRBD1 covers 8 bases. The junction had 8 bases not matched to a gene; V was cut back by 5 bases and J by 1 base. Germline assignment: CDR1 LNHDA and CDR2 SQIVND (reference sequence). This CDR3 region has 16 residues. For the CDR3, the DNA is TGTGCCAGTAGTCCCCTTGGACAGGGAGGCACAGATACGCAGTATTTT. Translation gives CASSPLGQGGTDTQYF.

The gene calls are TRBV28 and TRBJ2-7; TRBD2 aligns across 7 bases. The CDR3 loop spans 14 amino acids. Germline CDR1 reads MDHEN; CDR2 reads SYDVKM. Trimming at V came to 2 bases and at J to 3 bases, leaving 4 bases not matched to a gene. CDR3 DNA: TGTGCCAGCAGTTTACGGGCTAGCGGCTACGAGCAGTACTTC. This encodes CASSLRASGYEQYF. The full variable domain, completed using reference TRBV28 and TRBJ2-7, is DVKVTQSSRYLVKRTGEKVFLECVQDMDHENMFWYRQDPGLGLRLIYFSYDVKMKEKGDIPEGYSVSREKKERFSLILESASTNQTSMYLCASSLRASGYEQYFGPGTRLTVT.

This chain uses TRBV27 with TRBJ1-2, with D possibly matching TRBD1 (6 bases). This CDR3 has 14 residues. Germline V gives CDR1 MNHEY, CDR2 SMNVEV (reference sequence). V lost 5 bases and J lost 4, with 14 bases in between. CDR3 region: CASSTRPGVYGYTF. The DNA of the CDR3 is TGTGCCAGCAGTACCCGCCCAGGGGTCTATGGCTACACCTTC.

This chain connects TRBV2 to TRBJ1-2; TRBD1 matches at 10 bases. Germline CDR1 reads SNHLY; CDR2 reads FYNNEI. CDR3 length: 14 residues. V lost 6 bases, J lost 6 bases, and 7 bases stayed unmatched. The CDR3 DNA reads TGTGCCAGCAGCGGAACCGACAGGGGGCATGGCTACACCTTC. It codes for CASSGTDRGHGYTF.

This clone appeared a single time. This chain connects TRBV9 to TRBJ1-3; maybe TRBD1 (5 bases). CDR1 SGDLS and CDR2 YYNGEE come from the germline V gene. The CDR3 sequence is 15 residues long. V lost 0 bases and J 2 bases, leaving 9 bases between the germline ends. CDR3 in amino acids: CASSVDLGAGNTIYF. The CDR3 nucleotides are TGTGCCAGCAGCGTAGATCTAGGGGCTGGAAACACCATATATTTT.

V gene TRBV30 combines with J gene TRBJ2-7; D is unresolved. V was shortened by 4 bases and J by 0 bases, with 10 bases between the two germline ends. The length of the CDR3 is 13 residues. CDR1 and CDR2 from the germline V gene are GTSNPN and SVGIG (reference sequence). The chain's CDR3 is CAWTVKSSYEQYF. The CDR3 bases are TGTGCCTGGACGGTGAAAAGCTCCTACGAGCAGTACTTC.

V and J are TRBV18 and TRBJ2-2; 8 nucleotides agree with TRBD1. The ends lost 6 bases at V and 4 bases at J; junction bases unmatched: 7. Germline lookup yields CDR1 KGHSH and CDR2 LQKENI. This CDR3 is 15 amino acids long. CDR3 coding DNA: TGTGCCAGCTCCCGGACAGGGTCTGTCACCGGGGAGCTGTTTTTT. This gives the protein CASSRTGSVTGELFF.

The chain joins TRBV5-8 to TRBJ1-1; no definite D call. Between the trimmed V and J ends, which lost 10 bases and 5 bases, there was a span of 15 bases. Germline CDR1 and CDR2: SGHTS and YDEGEE. The CDR3 extends over 12 amino acids. The CDR3 DNA reads as TGTGCCGGAGGTATCCGGGGAACTGAAGCTTTCTTT. Its protein product is CAGGIRGTEAFF.

This chain links TRBV5-4 with TRBJ2-5; TRBD1 matches at 9 bases. Trimming at V came to 4 bases and at J to 5 bases, leaving 12 bases not matched to a gene. From germline, CDR1 is SGHNT and CDR2 YYREEE (reference sequence). This CDR3 has 16 residues. CDR3 bases: TGTGCCAGCAGCACGAAGACAGGGGGAGATGCGGAGACCCAGTACTTC. Translated: CASSTKTGGDAETQYF.

The V call is TRBV27, the J call TRBJ1-1; D remains ambiguous. The V and J ends lost 8 bases and 2 bases respectively, with 9 bases between them. The CDR3 spans 12 residues. Per the germline V gene, CDR1 is MNHEY and CDR2 is SMNVEV (reference sequence). CDR3 protein: CASSAINTEAFF. In DNA, the CDR3 is TGTGCCAGCTCCGCGATAAACACTGAAGCTTTCTTT.

The chain employs TRBV15 and TRBJ2-2; 9 bases match TRBD1. This CDR3 comprises 14 residues. Germline CDR1 reads LNHNV; CDR2 reads YYDKDF (reference sequence). Trimming took 8 bases from V and 4 from J; bases not matched to a gene: 5. CDR3 sequence reads: CATHGTGRTGELFF. The DNA of the CDR3 is TGTGCCACCCACGGGACAGGGCGCACCGGGGAGCTGTTTTTT.

This chain's CDR3 is CASSLGEIRRSSYNEQFF. As DNA, the CDR3 is TGTGCCAGCAGCCTTGGTGAAATTCGGAGGAGCTCCTACAATGAGCAGTTCTTC. J is TRBJ2-1 and V is TRBV5-6; tentatively, D is TRBD2 (5 bases). V was shortened by 4 bases and J by 0 bases, with 20 bases between the two germline ends. Germline V CDR1 and CDR2: SGHDT, YYEEEE. The CDR3 runs 18 residues.

The gene calls are TRBV11-2 and TRBJ1-4; maybe TRBD1 (5 bases). CDR1 is SGHAT and CDR2 is FQNNGV in the germline V gene. The CDR3 loop spans 16 amino acids. The V end was cut by 5 bases, the J end by 6 bases, with 19 bases between. Written as DNA, the CDR3 is TGTGCCAGCAGCCTCCGTCTCAGGGTCGGGCATGAAAAACTGTTTTTT. Translating it yields CASSLRLRVGHEKLFF.

J is TRBJ2-3 and V is TRBV27; 8 bases fit TRBD2. V lost 3 bases, J lost 0 bases, and 8 bases stayed unmatched. Germline V gene data show CDR1 as MNHEY and CDR2 as SMNVEV (reference sequence). The CDR3 has 17 amino acids. CDR3 residues: CASSFGISGTSTDTQYF. DNA for the CDR3: TGTGCCAGCAGTTTTGGGATTAGCGGGACTAGCACAGATACGCAGTATTTT.

The chain employs TRBV3-1 (or the pseudogene TRBV3-2) and TRBJ2-1; the match to TRBD2 covers 9 bases. This CDR3 has 13 residues. V was pared by 4 bases and J by 10 bases, with 5 bases of the junction left unmatched. Germline CDR1 is LGHDT and CDR2 is YNNKEL (reference sequence). The CDR3 DNA sequence: TGTGCCAGCAGCCCGGGACTAGCCTTCGAGCAGTTCTTC. Translated, it gives CASSPGLAFEQFF.

The chain is built from TRBV3-1 (or the pseudogene TRBV3-2) and TRBJ1-4; no firm D call. The CDR3 has 15 residues. V dropped 1 base and J dropped 8 bases, with 14 bases sitting between them. CDR1 is LGHDT, CDR2 YNNKEL, per germline (reference sequence). The DNA for the CDR3 is TGTGCCAGCAGCCAAGCGGGTCGGGGAACCGAAAAACTGTTTTTT. This translates into CASSQAGRGTEKLFF.

This clone was recorded a few times. V gene TRBV28 combines with J gene TRBJ1-5; D remains ambiguous. With 6 bases removed from V and 7 bases from J, the gap between germline ends came to 19 bases. The V gene's germline CDR1 is MDHEN and CDR2 SYDVKM. This CDR3 is built from 15 residues. CDR3 in amino acids: CASRSLQEARQPQHF. CDR3 DNA sequence: TGTGCCAGCAGATCCCTCCAGGAGGCCCGGCAGCCCCAGCATTTT.

The chain has TRBV5-1 and TRBJ1-2; D is possibly TRBD1 (6 bases). CDR3 size: 12 residues. Germline CDR1 SGHRS, CDR2 YFSETQ. Between the trimmed V and J ends, which lost 2 bases and 8 bases, there was a span of 10 bases. The CDR3 nucleotides are TGCGCCAGCAGCTTCCAGGGGAGCGGCTACACCTTC. It translates to CASSFQGSGYTF.

J is TRBJ1-5 and V is TRBV6-5; 7 bases map to TRBD1. The V segment lost 6 bases and the J segment 1 base; nucleotides outside the gene matches: 6. CDR3 length: 15 amino acids. Germline loops: CDR1 MNHEY, CDR2 SVGAGI. CDR3 DNA sequence: TGTGCCAGCAGACCCTCGGACAGGAGCAATCAGCCCCAGCATTTT. Amino acids: CASRPSDRSNQPQHF.

This chain links TRBV14 with TRBJ1-1; D is possibly TRBD1 (5 bases). This CDR3 region has 12 residues. Trimming left V 2 bases short and J 8 bases short, with 9 bases between. Germline V CDR1 and CDR2: SGHDN, FVKESK. The CDR3 sequence: CASSQNRKEAFF. In DNA, the CDR3 is TGTGCCAGCAGCCAAAACAGGAAAGAAGCTTTCTTT.

The CDR3 spells CASSEREAYDTQYF. In nucleotides, the CDR3 is TGCGCCAGCAGTGAAAGGGAGGCGTACGATACGCAGTATTTT. This chain joins TRBV10-2 and TRBJ2-3, with D perhaps TRBD2 (6 bases). The V end lost 3 bases, the J end lost 6 bases, and 13 bases lay between the germline ends. The CDR3 consists of 14 residues. Germline assignment: CDR1 WSHSY and CDR2 SAAADI.